The 16 T cell receptor beta chains given below trace back to one sample, sequenced in a study of blood T cells in healthy people across ages. A second PCR of roughly 7 to 11 cycles used a sample-barcoded 5' primer and a J-beta primer mix. One entry per CDR3 protein, called by TCRdb with MiXCR from the 5' RACE reads. Among 1.5 million to 2 million distinct CDR3 sequences, 28% were seen once, and the ten largest hold about 8%. Input material: blood. All receptors come from a woman aged 25 to 39 in good health.

This clonotype was detected only a few times. V gene TRBV20-1 combines with J gene TRBJ2-3; D remains unclear. Germline V gene lookup returns CDR1 DFQATT and CDR2 SNEGSKA (reference sequence). This CDR3 contains 11 residues. V was trimmed by 6 bases and J by 5 bases, leaving 9 bases between them. As DNA, the CDR3 is TGCAGTGCCAGGCAGGAAGATACGCAGTATTTT. This gives the protein CSARQEDTQYF.

The chain carries TRBV20-1 and TRBJ2-3; 7 bases match TRBD2. The germline V gene encodes CDR1 DFQATT and CDR2 SNEGSKA (reference sequence). CDR3 size: 12 residues. The CDR3 here is CSGGIRTDTQYF. CDR3 sequence (DNA): TGCAGCGGGGGGATTAGAACAGATACGCAGTATTTT.

J is TRBJ2-1 and V is TRBV20-1, with 12 nucleotides matching TRBD2. In germline, CDR1 is DFQATT, CDR2 SNEGSKA (reference sequence). The junction had 7 bases not matched to a gene; V was cut back by 5 bases and J by 2 bases. This CDR3 spans 16 amino acids. The CDR3 nucleotides read TGCAGTGCTCCCATATCTAGCGGGGGGGCCTACAATGAGCAGTTCTTC. This codes for CSAPISSGGAYNEQFF.

With respect to this clonotype: Mismatch with germline at one junction end may stem from a read error. This chain joins TRBV27 and TRBJ2-6, with 8 bases fitting TRBD1. This CDR3 spans 17 amino acids. The germline gives CDR1 MNHEY, CDR2 SMNVEV (reference sequence). CDR3 in amino acids: CASSAGTGITGPNVLTF. The CDR3 nucleotides are TGTGCCAGCAGTGCCGGGACAGGTATTACTGGGCCCAACGTCTTGACTTTC. The full variable domain, rest sourced from reference TRBV27 and TRBJ2-6, is EAQVTQNPRYLITVTGKKLTVTCSQNMNHEYMSWYRQDPGLGLRQIYYSMNVEVTDKGDVPEGYKVSRKEKRNFPLILESPSPNQTSLYFCASSAGTGITGPNVLTFGAGSRLTVL.

The chain links TRBV12-5 to TRBJ1-3; D is uncertain. V was pared by 6 bases and J by 2 bases, with 11 bases between. Germline lookup yields CDR1 LGHNT and CDR2 FRNRAP. There are 14 residues in the CDR3. This CDR3 reads CASGRADAGNTIYF. CDR3 nucleotide sequence: TGTGCTAGTGGCCGAGCCGACGCTGGAAACACCATATATTTT.

This clonotype has more than one count but fewer than ten. The rearrangement joins TRBV4-1 to TRBJ2-3; D is unclear. The length of the CDR3 is 15 residues. Trimming removed 6 bases from V and 1 base from J, with 14 bases in between. Germline V gene sequence: CDR1 MGHRA, CDR2 YSYEKL. The CDR3 DNA sequence: TGCGCCAGCAGTTCGCCGCTAACTGGCACAGATACGCAGTATTTT. It encodes CASSSPLTGTDTQYF.

In its sample, this clonotype was seen a few times. The chain carries TRBV7-2 and TRBJ2-7; 10 nucleotides align to TRBD1. Germline V gives CDR1 SGHTA, CDR2 FQGNSA. Trimming at V came to 4 bases and at J to 7 bases, leaving 7 bases not matched to a gene. The CDR3 spans 14 residues. CDR3 loop: CASSYWRTGGEQYF. In DNA, the CDR3 is TGTGCCAGCAGCTACTGGCGGACAGGGGGAGAGCAGTACTTC. Variable domain in full (rest from reference TRBV7-2 and TRBJ2-7): GAGVSQSPSNKVTEKGKDVELRCDPISGHTALYWYRQSLGQGLEFLIYFQGNSAPDKSGLPSDRFSAERTGGSVSTLTIQRTQQEDSAVYLCASSYWRTGGEQYFGPGTRLTVT.

This clonotype was recorded a few times. The rearrangement uses TRBV18 and TRBJ1-5; no clear D. The CDR3 is 14 residues long. The germline gives CDR1 KGHSH, CDR2 LQKENI. The ends were cut back, 3 bases at V and 1 base at J, with 7 bases in the middle. The chain's CDR3 is CASSPINSNQPQHF. Here the CDR3 DNA reads TGTGCCAGCTCACCTATCAACAGCAATCAGCCCCAGCATTTT.

This clonotype was picked up one time. This rearrangement joins TRBV5-1 to TRBJ1-2; D unresolved. Trimming took off 1 base at V and 4 bases at J, with 17 bases between the two ends. Per germline, CDR1 SGHRS and CDR2 YFSETQ. The CDR3 runs 16 residues. The CDR3 nucleotides read TGCGCCAGCAGCTTGATCCGGCGGGATTTTGCCTATGGCTACACCTTC. This encodes CASSLIRRDFAYGYTF. The whole variable domain, filled in from reference TRBV5-1 and TRBJ1-2, reads KAGVTQTPRYLIKTRGQQVTLSCSPISGHRSVSWYQQTPGQGLQFLFEYFSETQRNKGNFPGRFSGRQFSNSRSEMNVSTLELGDSALYLCASSLIRRDFAYGYTFGSGTRLTVV.

The chain carries TRBV4-3 and TRBJ1-5; D ambiguous. Trimming took 4 bases from V and 10 from J, leaving 14 bases between them. This CDR3 is built from 13 residues. The V gene's germline CDR1 is LGHNA and CDR2 YSLEER. The CDR3 DNA reads as TGCGCCAGCAGCCGTAGGACGGAAGATCCCCAGCATTTT. Protein: CASSRRTEDPQHF.

To note about this clonotype: Here the CDR3 omits its conserved ending phenylalanine or tryptophan, so a read error is the likely source. This chain links TRBV10-3 with TRBJ1-5; D might be TRBD1 (6 bases). CDR1 and CDR2 from the germline V gene are ENHRY and SYGVKD. Trimming took 2 bases from V and 1 from J, leaving 15 bases between them. The CDR3 consists of 17 residues. CDR3 protein: CAISERGVGLSNQPQHS. The CDR3 coding sequence is TGTGCCATCAGTGAGAGGGGGGTTGGGTTGAGCAATCAGCCCCAGCATTCT.

Regarding this clonotype: Sequence at one end of the junction differs from germline and may be a read error. The CDR3 is CASRILRGDTEYF. The CDR3 region has the DNA TGTGCCAGCAGGATATTAAGAGGAGATACGGAGTATTTT. The chain has TRBV12-3 or TRBV12-4 and TRBJ2-3, with D uncertain. There are 13 residues in the CDR3.

In this sample, this clonotype turned up many times. The V gene is TRBV6-5, the J gene TRBJ1-4, with D perhaps matching TRBD1 (5 bases). Trimming left V 6 bases short and J 0 bases short, with 8 bases between. This CDR3 contains 14 residues. In germline, CDR1 is MNHEY, CDR2 SVGAGI. The CDR3 DNA reads as TGTGCCAGCAGCCGACAGTCAACTAATGAAAAACTGTTTTTT. Translated: CASSRQSTNEKLFF.

This chain joins TRBV10-2 and TRBJ2-1; D unclear. This CDR3 spans 15 amino acids. CDR1 WSHSY and CDR2 SAAADI come from the germline V gene. Trimming took 6 bases from V and 3 from J, leaving 15 bases between them. The CDR3 protein is CASRRDLSGYNEQFF. DNA for the CDR3: TGCGCCAGCAGAAGGGATTTGTCCGGCTACAATGAGCAGTTCTTC.

This clonotype was seen ten or more times. The rearrangement links TRBV12-3 or TRBV12-4 to TRBJ2-7, with D hard to call. The CDR3 is 13 amino acids. Trimming removed 5 bases from V and 1 base from J, with 9 bases in between. The CDR3, as DNA: TGTGCCAGCAGTCCTGGGTATTCCTACGAGCAGTACTTC. It translates to CASSPGYSYEQYF.

The chain uses TRBV7-2 and TRBJ2-1; D gene ambiguous. This CDR3 spans 17 amino acids. CDR1 is SGHTA, CDR2 FQGNSA, per germline. V was cut by 4 bases and J by 3 bases, with 19 bases left in between. CDR3 in amino acids: CASSSPFERQIYNEQFF. The CDR3 DNA follows: TGTGCCAGCAGCTCTCCCTTCGAGAGACAAATCTACAATGAGCAGTTCTTC.